Described below is a single TCR beta chain sequence and its context. The antigen remains undetermined. The CDR3 has 17 amino acids. In germline, CDR1 is MNHEY, CDR2 SMNVEV (reference sequence). V shed 0 bases and J shed 7 bases, with 19 bases lying between them. This entry comes from a study of T cell responses to AZD1222 COVID-19 vaccine. General study results and limits: The donor cohort was predominantly white British with a female majority, and clonal diversity may have been underestimated.

Sequencing was performed with immunoSEQ multiplex PCR; in TCRdb, only in-frame clones are kept and a portion is missing. The sample gives about 150,000 clones, around 86% of which show up once; about 9% is in the top ten. Sequences were derived from peripheral blood, sampled 28 days after the second AZD1222 dose. The clonotype originates from an adult who received the AZD1222 COVID-19 vaccine. The rearrangement uses TRBV27 and TRBJ2-1, with unresolved D. This CDR3 is CASSLSPSIRWVNEQFF. CDR3 sequence (DNA): TGTGCCAGCAGTTTATCCCCCAGTATCCGGTGGGTAAATGAGCAGTTCTTC.